These T cell receptor beta chains were read from a single sample in a study of OX40 agonist ivuxolimab in advanced cancers. Clones were sequenced by immunoSEQ multiplex PCR, and TCRdb holds only the in-frame ones, with some missing. The sample has some 81,000 clones, over 75% seen once. The sequencing here drew on CD4+ or CD8+ T cells sorted from blood, taken in a trial of the OX40 agonist ivuxolimab. The receptors were gathered from an adult with an advanced solid tumor such as melanoma, head and neck, liver or kidney cancer. CDR3s include the opening cysteine and the closing phenylalanine or tryptophan. Only part of the rows carry a size: once, few, many, or a class if the clone is expanded.

V	size	J	CDR3
TRBV27	medium-sized	TRBJ1-1	CASRPEGGYTEAFF
TRBV30	-	TRBJ1-5	CAWSRAGTQPQHF
TRBV6-5	-	TRBJ1-2	CASTRLGYGYTF
TRBV11-2	-	TRBJ1-2	CASSSQQGLGYGYTF
TRBV6-1	-	TRBJ2-7	CASETGLIYEQYF
TRBV5-6	once	TRBJ1-5	CASSESGTGIYSNQPQHF
TRBV6-5	few	TRBJ1-2	CASSRDTAGGYTF
TRBV6-5	-	TRBJ1-5	CASSGDWGQPQHF
TRBV9	-	TRBJ2-3	CASSVGQGATDTQYF
TRBV7-8	-	TRBJ1-2	CASSLQGPGRAAYGYTF
TRBV9	-	TRBJ2-7	CASSVDFGTYEQYF
TRBV6-6	-	TRBJ2-7	CASSYSPGSYEQYF
TRBV5-1	-	TRBJ1-1	CASSSGTDLSAFF
TRBV4-2	-	TRBJ2-3	CASSQNLDSRTDTQYF
TRBV5-1	once	TRBJ2-2	CATQDHSNTGELFF
TRBV5-6	-	TRBJ2-4	CASSLGVGDLAKNIQYF
TRBV11-2	-	TRBJ1-1	CASSLVRQGNTEAFF
TRBV7-9	-	TRBJ1-5	CASSRGQDNQPQHF
TRBV7-3	-	TRBJ2-1	CASRSPAGIGTEQFF
TRBV30	-	TRBJ2-2	CAWSTGTSNTGELFF
TRBV5-6	-	TRBJ1-2	CASSPSLAVDYGYTF
TRBV9	-	TRBJ1-1	CASPTYRGEDANTEAFF
TRBV9	-	TRBJ1-2	CASSVEGRYNYGYTF
TRBV7-8	-	TRBJ2-7	CASSLVAGGGYEQYF
TRBV6-1	-	TRBJ2-7	CASSLRQISHLGQYF
TRBV5-1	-	TRBJ1-6	CASSLGQYNSPLHF
TRBV6-4	-	TRBJ1-5	CASSTHSNQPQHF
TRBV7-6	-	TRBJ2-1	CASSQGRNNEQFF
TRBV2	-	TRBJ2-7	CASRDTGTYEQYF
TRBV6-5	-	TRBJ2-7	CASSRSTGTNEQYF
TRBV19	-	TRBJ2-2	CASSQDSSSGELFF
TRBV4-2	-	TRBJ1-2	CASSQTDNYGYTF
TRBV5-5	-	TRBJ1-5	CASSRTGGEGQPQHF